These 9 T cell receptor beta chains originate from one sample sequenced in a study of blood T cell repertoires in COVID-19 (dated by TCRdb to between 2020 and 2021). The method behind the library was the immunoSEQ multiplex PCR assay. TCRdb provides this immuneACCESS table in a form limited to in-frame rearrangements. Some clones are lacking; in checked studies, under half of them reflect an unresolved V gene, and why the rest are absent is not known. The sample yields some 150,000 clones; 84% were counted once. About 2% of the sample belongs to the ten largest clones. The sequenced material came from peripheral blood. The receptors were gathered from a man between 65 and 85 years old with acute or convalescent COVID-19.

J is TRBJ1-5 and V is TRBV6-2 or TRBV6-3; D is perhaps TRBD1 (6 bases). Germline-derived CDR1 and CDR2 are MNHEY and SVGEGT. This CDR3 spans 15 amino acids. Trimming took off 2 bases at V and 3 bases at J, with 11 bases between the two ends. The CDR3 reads CASSYDRGANQPQHF. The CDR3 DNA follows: TGTGCCAGCAGTTACGATCGGGGGGCCAATCAGCCCCAGCATTTT.

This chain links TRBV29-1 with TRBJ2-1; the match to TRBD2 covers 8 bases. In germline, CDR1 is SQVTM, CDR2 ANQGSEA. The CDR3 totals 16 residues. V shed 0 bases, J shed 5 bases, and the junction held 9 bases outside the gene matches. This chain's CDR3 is CSVEDPDSGVNNEQFF. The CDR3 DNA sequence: TGCAGCGTTGAAGATCCCGATAGCGGGGTTAACAATGAGCAGTTCTTC.

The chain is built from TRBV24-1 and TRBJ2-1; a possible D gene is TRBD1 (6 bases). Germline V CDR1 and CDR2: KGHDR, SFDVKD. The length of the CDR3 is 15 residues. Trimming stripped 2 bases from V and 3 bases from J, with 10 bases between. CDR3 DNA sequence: TGTGCCACCAGTGATTCCCAGGGGTACTACAATGAGCAGTTCTTC. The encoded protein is CATSDSQGYYNEQFF.

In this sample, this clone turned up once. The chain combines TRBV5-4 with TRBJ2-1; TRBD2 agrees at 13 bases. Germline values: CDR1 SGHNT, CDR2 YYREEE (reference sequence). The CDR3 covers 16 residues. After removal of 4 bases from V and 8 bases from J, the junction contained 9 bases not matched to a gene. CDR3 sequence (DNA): TGTGCCAGCAGCGCGCTACTAGCGGGAGGGCCCTATGAGCAGTTCTTC. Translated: CASSALLAGGPYEQFF.

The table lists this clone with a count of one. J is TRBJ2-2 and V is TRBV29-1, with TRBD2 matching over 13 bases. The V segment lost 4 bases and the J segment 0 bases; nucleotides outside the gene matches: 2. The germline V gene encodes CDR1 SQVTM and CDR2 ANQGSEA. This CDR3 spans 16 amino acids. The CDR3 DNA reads TGCAGCGTTGCGGGACTAGCGGGGACGAACACCGGGGAGCTGTTTTTT. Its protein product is CSVAGLAGTNTGELFF.

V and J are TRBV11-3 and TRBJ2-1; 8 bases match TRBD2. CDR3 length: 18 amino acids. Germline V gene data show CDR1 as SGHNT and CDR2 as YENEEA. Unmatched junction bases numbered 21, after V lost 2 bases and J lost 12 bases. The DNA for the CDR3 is TGTGCCAGCAGCTTAATCTGTCTGGGACTAGAGTCGGTGGATGGGCAGTTCTTC. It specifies CASSLICLGLESVDGQFF.

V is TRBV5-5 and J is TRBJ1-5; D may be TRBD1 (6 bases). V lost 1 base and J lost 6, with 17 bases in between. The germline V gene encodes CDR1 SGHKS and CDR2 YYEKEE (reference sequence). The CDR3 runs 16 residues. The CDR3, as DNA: TGTGCCAGCAGCTTGAATATAGAGACAGGTTCTCAGCCCCAGCATTTT. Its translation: CASSLNIETGSQPQHF.

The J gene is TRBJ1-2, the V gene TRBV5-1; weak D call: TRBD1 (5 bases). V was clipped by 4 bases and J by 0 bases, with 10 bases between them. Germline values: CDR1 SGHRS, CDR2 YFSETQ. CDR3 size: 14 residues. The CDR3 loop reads CASSRDSTNYGYTF. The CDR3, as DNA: TGCGCCAGCAGCCGTGACAGCACTAACTATGGCTACACCTTC.

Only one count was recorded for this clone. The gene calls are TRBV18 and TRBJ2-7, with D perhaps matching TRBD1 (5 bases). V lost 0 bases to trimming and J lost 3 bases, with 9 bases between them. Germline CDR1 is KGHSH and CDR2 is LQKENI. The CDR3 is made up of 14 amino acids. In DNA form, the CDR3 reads TGTGCCAGCTCACCACCCACAGGCCGCTACGAGCAGTACTTC. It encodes CASSPPTGRYEQYF. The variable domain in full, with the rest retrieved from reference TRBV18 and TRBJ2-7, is NAGVMQNPRHLVRRRGQEARLRCSPMKGHSHVYWYRQLPEEGLKFMVYLQKENIIDESGMPKERFSAEFPKEGPSILRIQQVVRGDSAAYFCASSPPTGRYEQYFGPGTRLTVT.